The 7 T cell receptor beta chains presented below share a single source sample, sequenced in a study of blood T cell repertoires in COVID-19. Produced via immunoSEQ multiplex PCR; TCRdb's table is partial and in-frame only. The profile shows approximately 210,000 clones, around 92% of them singletons. Sequencing was done on a sample of peripheral blood. Every receptor here comes from a man aged 25 to 40 with acute or convalescent COVID-19.

V is TRBV6-6 and J is TRBJ1-4, with 8 bases that match TRBD1. J lost 3 bases, V lost 6 bases, and 9 bases had no gene match. The CDR3 length is 16 residues. The germline gives CDR1 MNHNY, CDR2 SVGAGI (reference sequence). The CDR3 spells CASRHQGAPANEKLFF. CDR3 coding DNA: TGTGCCAGCAGGCACCAGGGGGCGCCGGCTAATGAAAAACTGTTTTTT.

This rearrangement joins TRBV9 to TRBJ2-7; a possible D gene is TRBD2 (5 bases). Trimming pared 2 bases from V and 1 base from J, leaving 7 bases between. CDR3 length: 13 residues. Germline V gene lookup returns CDR1 SGDLS and CDR2 YYNGEE. DNA for the CDR3: TGTGCCAGCAGCGTTGGACTGTCCTACGAGCAGTACTTC. It translates to CASSVGLSYEQYF.

This sequence joins TRBV6-5 and TRBJ1-4, with D perhaps TRBD1 (6 bases). Trimming shortened V by 2 bases and J by 4 bases, and 11 bases separated the two germline ends. The CDR3 totals 15 residues. Germline V lookup: CDR1 MNHEY, CDR2 SVGAGI. The CDR3 sequence: CASSYTRQVNEKLFF. CDR3 coding DNA: TGTGCCAGCAGTTACACCCGACAGGTTAATGAAAAACTGTTTTTT.

This clone was observed once. V usage is TRBV19 and J usage is TRBJ1-3; the D gene is possibly TRBD1 (5 bases). CDR1 LNHDA and CDR2 SQIVND come from the germline V gene (reference sequence). This CDR3 comprises 15 residues. Trimming shortened V by 3 bases and J by 2 bases, and 11 bases separated the two germline ends. This chain's CDR3 is CASSISTVTGNTIYF. CDR3 coding DNA: TGTGCCAGTAGTATCTCGACAGTAACTGGAAACACCATATATTTT.

CDR3 sequence (DNA): TGTGCCAGCAGCCCAGACGGCCTAAGCGCTGAAGCTTTCTTT. Translated: CASSPDGLSAEAFF. The chain is built from TRBV27 and TRBJ1-1; D is ambiguous. Trimming removed 6 bases at V and 6 bases at J, with 17 bases between. Germline lookup yields CDR1 MNHEY and CDR2 SMNVEV (reference sequence). This CDR3 contains 14 residues.

V is TRBV27 and J is TRBJ2-2; D is undetermined. Trimming left V 2 bases short and J 3 bases short, with 10 bases between. CDR1 is MNHEY, CDR2 SMNVEV, per germline (reference sequence). The CDR3 is made up of 15 amino acids. This chain's CDR3 is CASSLISPDTGELFF. CDR3 DNA: TGTGCCAGCAGTTTAATTTCCCCGGACACCGGGGAGCTGTTTTTT.

The chain employs TRBV5-1 and TRBJ1-6; 11 bases match TRBD1. The V segment lost 4 bases and the J segment 9 bases; nucleotides outside the gene matches: 12. The germline V gene encodes CDR1 SGHRS and CDR2 YFSETQ. This CDR3 has 17 residues. The CDR3 region has the DNA TGCGCCAGCAGCGCGTCCGGGACAGGGGGAATTATTTCACCCCTCCACTTT. It is translated as CASSASGTGGIISPLHF.